This entry concerns a single TCR beta chain. Its antigen is not yet known. Base qualities are not provided; no much larger clone lies one nucleotide away. Within the sample, other DNA sequences also encode this same CDR3. These data are taken from a study of shared clonotypes between healthy human individuals (TCRdb year 2020). At the level of the whole study: The cohort included three men and a couple of women between 18 and 49 years of age. For each donor, CD4 naive and CD4 memory were each run on three plates, CD8 naive on two plates, and CD8 memory on one plate. To estimate repertoire size and how much clonotypes are shared between individuals, the study performed deep sequencing of blood TCR repertoires from a handful of healthy adults. To increase sequencing depth and limit assay-specific biases, TCR repertoire library preparation and sequencing were carried out by different laboratories using diverse techniques. Each donor's leukapheresis produced roughly between about 0.8 and 10 billion PBMCs.

TCR CDR3 regions were amplified from genomic DNA by multiplex PCR using the deep immunoSEQ assay. Genomic DNA extracted from each cell subset was distributed evenly over all wells of several immunoSEQ 96-well plates, and each plate served as one replicate. Each replicate PCR for sorted subsets received about 210 ng genomic DNA, equal to around 32,000 T cell genomes. Purified libraries were quantified with a Qubit 3.0 fluorometer, sized on a Bioanalyzer 2100, and re-quantified with the KAPA Library Quantification kit. Every immunoSEQ 96-well plate was sequenced on a dedicated single-read 150-cycle Illumina NextSeq 550 flow cell. Concerning the study's data processing: Because only junctional sequences without quality scores were contained in the immunoSEQ output, filtering matching that applied to full-length reads could not be performed. To assign V/J genes and CDR3, sequences were annotated using PyIR, a Python wrapper for IgBLAST v1.9, with IMGT germline references. Reads with weak V/J assignments (E-value above 1e-6), missing CDR3, stop codons, out-of-frame junctions, or ambiguous translated residues were removed. V3J clonotypes were defined by identical inferred V gene, J gene, and CDR3 amino acid sequence. Percentage overlap between repertoires was computed as shared unique clonotypes divided by the size of the smaller repertoire. RTK rarefaction, the Chao1 estimator, and Recon v2.1 estimates of unobserved clonotypes were used to assess repertoire richness. Generation probabilities for all TCRbeta clonotypes obtained by the gDNA method from a handful of donors were computed using OLGA. As stored in TCRdb, this immuneACCESS dataset retains in-frame rearrangements with V and J assigned. A fraction of the clones does not appear; measured against another copy, unresolved V genes explain less than half of the discrepancy, and the remainder lacks a known reason. The V and J calls and clone size come from that table; D and trimming were worked out from the DNA. The sample table shows under 2,500,000 clones, and nearly 97% are seen once. The top ten hold around 0.13% of the sample.

What the study reported, not specific to this receptor: Compared with non-shared clonotypes, clonotypes shared by all four sorted-subset donors had higher generation probabilities. Rarefaction of sorted-subset datasets indicated incomplete sequencing despite the large sequencing depth. Estimated clonotype richness was generally larger for naive than for memory subsets. Because the study included a small number of donors, the genetic and exposure-history diversity represented was limited. Pairwise subsampling indicated that sequencing depth was expected to affect the degree of clonotype sharing among donors. Sampling was limited to blood, and TCR repertoires in tissue likely differ from TCR repertoires in blood. Across several donors, around 5.4% of naive CD4, roughly 3.3% of naive CD8, approximately 2.5% of memory CD4, and 0.4% to 0.45% of memory CD8 clonotypes were shared.

Donors were healthy HIV-negative adults with no recently reported acute infections or vaccinations. Every donor was a Caucasian adult residing in Nashville, Tennessee, USA. Magnetic negative selection was used to enrich CD4+ T cells, after which naive cells were positively selected on CD45RA and the negative fraction became the memory subset. Blood was obtained by leukapheresis, after which PBMCs were separated by Ficoll-Histopaque density gradient centrifugation and cryopreserved in liquid nitrogen vapor phase. Analytical flow cytometry was used to check the purity and quantity of every magnetically sorted T cell population. From each sorted fraction, genomic DNA was isolated and quantified by UV absorbance on a Nanodrop 2000c. CDR1 ENHRY and CDR2 SYGVKD are derived from the germline V gene. The CDR3 goes from the cysteine to the phenylalanine over 14 residues. The only DNA kept is the CDR3, 42 bases in frame from the first base. Germline trimming: 6 bases from V, 2 bases from J; junction bases outside gene matches: 5.

The V and J genes are TRBV10-3 and TRBJ2-5; 8 middle bases align to TRBD1. Sequenced: naive CD4+ T cells sorted from blood. Taken with the paper, the label for cell subset or site translates to: CD45RA+ positively selected. The clonotype originates from a man aged 18 to 35 in good health. The nucleotide sequence is TGTGCCATCAGCGGCGGGACAGGTCAAGAGACCCAGTACTTC. This translates into CAISGGTGQETQYF.